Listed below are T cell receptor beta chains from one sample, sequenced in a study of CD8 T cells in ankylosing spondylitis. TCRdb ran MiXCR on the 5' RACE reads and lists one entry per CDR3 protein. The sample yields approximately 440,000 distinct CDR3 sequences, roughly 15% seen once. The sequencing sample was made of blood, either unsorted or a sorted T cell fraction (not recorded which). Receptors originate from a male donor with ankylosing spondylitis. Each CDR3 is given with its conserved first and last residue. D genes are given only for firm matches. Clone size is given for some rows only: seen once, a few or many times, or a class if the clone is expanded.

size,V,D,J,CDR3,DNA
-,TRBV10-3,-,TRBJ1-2,CAISEDRRYGYTF,TGTGCCATCAGTGAGGACAGACGCTATGGCTACACCTTC
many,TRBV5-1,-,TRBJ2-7,CASSLVGSGAREQYF,TGCGCCAGCAGCTTGGTCGGGTCCGGGGCGAGGGAGCAGTACTTC
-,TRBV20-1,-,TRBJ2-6,CSATDSRANVLTF,TGCAGTGCCACGGACAGTCGAGCCAACGTCCTGACTTTC
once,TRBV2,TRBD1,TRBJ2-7,CASRGGTGRPIYEQYF,TGTGCCAGCAGGGGCGGGACAGGCAGACCGATCTACGAGCAGTACTTC
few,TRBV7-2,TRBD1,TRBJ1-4,CASRSGGQGNEKLFF,TGTGCCAGCAGGTCAGGGGGACAGGGAAATGAAAAACTGTTTTTT
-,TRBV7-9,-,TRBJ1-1,CASSLMRTEAFF,TGTGCCAGCAGCTTAATGCGGACTGAAGCTTTCTTT
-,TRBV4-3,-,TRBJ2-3,CASSQDRLSSTDTQYF,TGCGCCAGCAGCCAAGACAGACTTTCTAGCACAGATACGCAGTATTTT
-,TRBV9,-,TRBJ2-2,CASSDQRGSGNTGELFF,TGTGCCAGCTCCGACCAAAGGGGCAGTGGGAACACCGGGGAGCTGTTTTTT
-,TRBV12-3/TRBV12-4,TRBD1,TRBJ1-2,CTISLLFRATGANYGYTF,TGTACCATCAGTTTATTATTCAGGGCCACAGGGGCTAACTATGGCTACACCTTC
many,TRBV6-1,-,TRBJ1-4,CASSPAAGTNEKLFF,TGTGCCAGCAGTCCCGCCGCGGGGACTAATGAAAAACTGTTTTTT
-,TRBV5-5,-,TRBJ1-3,CASSLKRDSGNTIYF,TGTGCCAGCAGCTTGAAGCGGGACTCTGGAAACACCATATATTTT
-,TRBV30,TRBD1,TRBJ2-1,CAWSVPGGGYNEQFF,TGTGCCTGGAGTGTACCAGGGGGCGGGTACAATGAGCAGTTCTTC
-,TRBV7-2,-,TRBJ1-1,CASSSGRGGPEAFF,TGTGCCAGCAGCTCAGGGCGGGGCGGCCCTGAAGCTTTCTTT
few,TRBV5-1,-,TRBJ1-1,CASALSAPGRVGDTEAFF,TGCGCCAGCGCCCTCTCCGCTCCAGGGAGGGTTGGGGACACTGAAGCTTTCTTT
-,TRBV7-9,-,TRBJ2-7,CASSFRDTGEGYEQYF,TGTGCCAGCAGCTTTAGGGACACCGGGGAGGGCTACGAGCAGTACTTC
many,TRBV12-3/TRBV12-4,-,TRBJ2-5,CASSPMGYGETQYF,TGTGCCAGCAGTCCCATGGGGTACGGAGAGACCCAGTACTTC
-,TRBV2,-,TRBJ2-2,CASSKPANTGELFF,TGTGCCAGCAGTAAACCCGCGAACACCGGGGAGCTGTTTTTT
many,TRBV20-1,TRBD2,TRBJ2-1,CSARALAGGPRSYNEQFF,TGCAGTGCTAGAGCCCTAGCGGGGGGCCCCCGCTCCTACAATGAGCAGTTCTTC
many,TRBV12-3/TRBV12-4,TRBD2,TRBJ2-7,CASSLGGSNEQYF,TGTGCCAGCAGTTTGGGAGGGAGTAACGAGCAGTACTTC
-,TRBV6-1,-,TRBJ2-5,CASSRVVGQETQYF,TGTGCCAGCAGTAGGGTGGTAGGGCAAGAGACCCAGTACTTC
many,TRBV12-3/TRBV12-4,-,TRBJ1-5,CASSRELGQPQHF,TGTGCCAGCAGCCGGGAACTGGGTCAGCCCCAGCATTTT
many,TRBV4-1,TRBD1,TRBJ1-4,CASSQRETGPTNEKLFF,TGCGCCAGCAGCCAGAGAGAGACAGGGCCGACTAATGAAAAACTGTTTTTT
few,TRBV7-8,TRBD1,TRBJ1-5,CASSSGQGKPQHF,TGTGCCAGCAGCTCTGGACAGGGCAAGCCCCAGCATTTT
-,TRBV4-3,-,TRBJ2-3,CASSQDRAGRTDTQYF,TGCGCCAGCAGCCAAGATAGGGCGGGGCGCACAGATACGCAGTATTTT
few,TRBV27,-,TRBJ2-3,CASSLLGQTKSTDTQYF,TGTGCCAGCAGTTTACTCGGACAGACAAAGAGCACAGATACGCAGTATTTT
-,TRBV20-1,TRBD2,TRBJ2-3,CSAPVTSGRADTQYF,TGCAGTGCCCCGGTGACTAGCGGGAGAGCAGATACGCAGTATTTT
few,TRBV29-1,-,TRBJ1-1,CSGQRDTEAFF,TGCAGCGGGCAGAGGGACACTGAAGCTTTCTTT
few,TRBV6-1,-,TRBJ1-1,CASSGGNMNTEAFF,TGTGCCAGCAGTGGTGGGAACATGAACACTGAAGCTTTCTTT
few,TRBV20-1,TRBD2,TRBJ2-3,CSAPLYLAGGTDTQYF,TGCAGTGCTCCCCTCTATCTAGCGGGAGGTACAGATACGCAGTATTTT
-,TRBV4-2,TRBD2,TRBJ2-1,CASSQKVLTGTSGRNEQFF,TGTGCCAGCAGCCAAAAAGTCCTTACCGGGACTAGCGGGAGAAATGAGCAGTTCTTC
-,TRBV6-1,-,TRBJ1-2,CASSEALGEGYGYTF,TGTGCCAGCAGTGAAGCGCTAGGGGAAGGCTATGGCTACACCTTC
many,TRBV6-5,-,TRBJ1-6,CASQGSSYNSPLHF,TGTGCCAGCCAGGGTAGCTCCTATAATTCACCCCTCCACTTT
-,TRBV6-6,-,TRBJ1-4,CASSSRGNEKLFF,TGTGCCAGCAGTAGCAGGGGTAATGAAAAACTGTTTTTT
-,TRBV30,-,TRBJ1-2,CAWSGYYGYTF,TGTGCCTGGAGCGGTTACTATGGCTACACCTTC
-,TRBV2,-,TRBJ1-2,CASSDTGPYGYTF,TGTGCCAGCAGCGATACAGGGCCCTATGGCTACACCTTC
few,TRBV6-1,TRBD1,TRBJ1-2,CASSEVIGTGTRGYGYTF,TGTGCCAGCAGTGAAGTAATTGGGACAGGGACTCGAGGCTATGGCTACACCTTC
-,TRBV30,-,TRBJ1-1,CAWSNRQTNTEAFF,TGTGCCTGGAGTAACAGACAGACGAACACTGAAGCTTTCTTT
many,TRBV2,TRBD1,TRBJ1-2,CASRGDSGPGYTF,TGTGCCAGCAGAGGGGACAGTGGACCGGGCTACACCTTC
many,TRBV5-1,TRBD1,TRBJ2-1,CASSLGTGFYNEQFF,TGCGCCAGCAGCTTAGGGACAGGGTTTTACAATGAGCAGTTCTTC
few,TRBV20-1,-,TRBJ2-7,CSAPIISARSSYEQYF,TGCAGTGCCCCTATAATATCGGCCAGGAGCTCCTACGAGCAGTACTTC
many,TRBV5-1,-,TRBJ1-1,CASSKDGRMNTEAFF,TGCGCCAGCAGCAAGGACGGACGGATGAACACTGAAGCTTTCTTT
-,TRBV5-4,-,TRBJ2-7,CASSTGQGVSYEQYF,TGTGCCAGCAGCACGGGCCAGGGTGTGTCCTACGAGCAGTACTTC
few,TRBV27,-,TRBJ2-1,CASSLGQGPQNEQFF,TGTGCCAGCAGTTTGGGGCAGGGGCCCCAGAATGAGCAGTTCTTC